This T cell receptor beta chain originates from a study of blood T cell repertoires in COVID-19. Whole-study context: Donors in the United States, Italy and Spain gave samples during acute or convalescent COVID-19. T cells, B-cell-depleted T cells, or PBMCs provided the cDNA or gDNA that served as material.

Original handling: Estimated nucleated cell counts came from reference gene primer amplification. Only in-frame clones appear in the TCRdb table, and some are missing; sequencing was by immunoSEQ multiplex PCR. Clone size and the V and J calls come from that table; the DNA yielded D and trimming. The table includes approximately 160,000 clones, over 65% detected once. The TCR comes from a man aged 55 to 70 with acute or convalescent COVID-19. Sequenced: peripheral blood.

The CDR3 sequence is CASSVTGGHGYTF. The CDR3 nucleotides read TGTGCCAGCAGTGTGACAGGGGGCCATGGCTACACCTTC. The chain recombines TRBV25-1 with TRBJ1-2; 10 nucleotides agree with TRBD1. The CDR3 sequence is 13 residues long. Germline V CDR1 and CDR2: MGHDK, SYGVNS. Trimming removed 4 bases from V and 6 bases from J; junction bases left unmatched: 2.